One sample yielded the 22 T cell receptor beta chains listed below, sequenced in a study of blood T cell repertoires in COVID-19. The repertoire was sequenced with immunoSEQ multiplex PCR; TCRdb's copy has only in-frame clones and lacks some. The sample has fewer than 450,000 clones, about 87% seen once. Sequences were obtained from peripheral blood. The origin of the receptors is a woman in her forties or fifties with COVID-19, enrolled during active disease.

This clone was picked up one time. The chain is built from TRBV9 and TRBJ1-1; perhaps TRBD1 as D (6 bases). The V end was cut by 2 bases, the J end by 8 bases, with 13 bases between. The CDR3 is made up of 13 amino acids. CDR1 is SGDLS, CDR2 YYNGEE, per germline. The CDR3 sequence: CASSVTAGAEAFF. As DNA, the CDR3 is TGTGCCAGCAGCGTTACCGCGGGGGCCGAAGCTTTCTTT. The full variable domain, completed using reference TRBV9 and TRBJ1-1, is DSGVTQTPKHLITATGQRVTLRCSPRSGDLSVYWYQQSLDQGLQFLIQYYNGEERAKGNILERFSAQQFPDLHSELNLSSLELGDSALYFCASSVTAGAEAFFGQGTRLTVV.

The V and J genes are TRBV20-1 and TRBJ2-1, with D tentatively TRBD1 (6 bases). From germline, CDR1 is DFQATT and CDR2 SNEGSKA (reference sequence). CDR3 length: 11 residues. V was trimmed by 6 bases and J by 7 bases, leaving 10 bases between them. CDR3 loop: CSAPDRNEQFF. The CDR3 DNA is TGCAGTGCCCCTGACAGGAATGAGCAGTTCTTC.

The gene calls are TRBV6-1 and TRBJ1-1; the D gene is possibly TRBD1 (5 bases). The CDR3 is made up of 17 amino acids. The ends were cut back, 2 bases at V and 0 bases at J, with 16 bases in the middle. CDR1 MNHNS and CDR2 SASEGT come from the germline V gene. The CDR3 nucleotides are TGTGCCAGCAGTGAAATCGGTGGGGCAGGAGTGAACACTGAAGCTTTCTTT. Encoded protein: CASSEIGGAGVNTEAFF.

This sequence joins TRBV6-1 and TRBJ2-1; perhaps TRBD2 as D (7 bases). V lost 3 bases, J lost 8 bases, and 17 bases lay in between. Germline lookup yields CDR1 MNHNS and CDR2 SASEGT. This CDR3 region has 15 residues. CDR3 nucleotides: TGTGCCAGCAGTGACGGGGTCGGGGGGCCGGATGAGCAGTTCTTC. Translating it yields CASSDGVGGPDEQFF.

V usage is TRBV9 and J usage is TRBJ2-1; 8 nucleotides align to TRBD1. In germline, CDR1 is SGDLS, CDR2 YYNGEE. After removal of 2 bases from V and 8 bases from J, the junction contained 0 bases not matched to a gene. There are 12 residues in the CDR3. CDR3 in amino acids: CASSVTGDEQFF. CDR3 coding DNA: TGTGCCAGCAGCGTGACAGGGGATGAGCAGTTCTTC.

The genes are TRBV5-1 and TRBJ2-7; tentative D call: TRBD1 (6 bases). V was cut by 2 bases and J by 0 bases, with 9 bases left in between. The CDR3 length is 14 residues. Germline V gene sequence: CDR1 SGHRS, CDR2 YFSETQ. The DNA of the CDR3 is TGCGCCAGCAGCTTACAGGGACACTCCTACGAGCAGTACTTC. Its protein product is CASSLQGHSYEQYF.

This chain uses TRBV19 with TRBJ1-1, with D uncertain. The V and J ends lost 4 bases and 1 base respectively, with 16 bases between them. The CDR3 extends over 16 amino acids. CDR1 LNHDA and CDR2 SQIVND come from the germline V gene (reference sequence). CDR3 sequence: CASSTSLVGENTEAFF. The CDR3 region has the DNA TGTGCCAGTAGTACTTCCCTCGTCGGGGAGAACACTGAAGCTTTCTTT.

This rearrangement joins TRBV7-9 to TRBJ2-1; D is perhaps TRBD1 (6 bases). Germline V gives CDR1 SEHNR, CDR2 FQNEAQ (reference sequence). The CDR3 extends over 14 amino acids. The ends were cut back, 1 base at V and 9 bases at J, with 13 bases in the middle. This chain's CDR3 is CASSLVRGTIEQFF. CDR3 nucleotide sequence: TGTGCCAGCAGCTTAGTAAGAGGGACAATTGAGCAGTTCTTC.

Here the CDR3 DNA reads TGTGCCAGCAGCTTAGAAGCGGTGTCCTACAATGAGCAGTTCTTC. Its protein product is CASSLEAVSYNEQFF. The rearrangement joins TRBV7-2 to TRBJ2-1; D might be TRBD2 (5 bases). Germline CDR1 SGHTA, CDR2 FQGNSA. Trimming removed 1 base from V and 1 base from J, with 8 bases in between. The CDR3 covers 15 residues.

V usage is TRBV5-1 and J usage is TRBJ2-3; D call uncertain. V was shortened by 1 base and J by 6 bases, with 6 bases between the two germline ends. The CDR3 spans 12 residues. Germline CDR1 SGHRS, CDR2 YFSETQ. The CDR3 DNA reads TGCGCCAGCAGCTTGTTGTCGGATACGCAGTATTTT. Translation gives CASSLLSDTQYF.

V is TRBV27 and J is TRBJ1-5; perhaps TRBD1 as D (5 bases). Trimming shortened V by 3 bases and J by 3 bases, and 21 bases separated the two germline ends. The CDR3 length is 18 residues. Germline lookup yields CDR1 MNHEY and CDR2 SMNVEV (reference sequence). In nucleotides, the CDR3 is TGTGCCAGCAGTTTCCGAAGGGGCAGGGAACAGGTCAATCAGCCCCAGCATTTT. It translates to CASSFRRGREQVNQPQHF.

The rearrangement uses TRBV2 and TRBJ1-2, with D possibly matching TRBD1 (5 bases). Germline V CDR1 and CDR2: SNHLY, FYNNEI. V was clipped by 8 bases and J by 8 bases, with 15 bases between them. CDR3 size: 12 residues. The CDR3 sequence: CASAQESKGYTF. In DNA form, the CDR3 reads TGTGCCAGCGCACAGGAGTCCAAAGGCTACACCTTC.

This clone was seen a single time. The chain couples TRBV19 to TRBJ1-4; 9 nucleotides align to TRBD1. CDR1 LNHDA and CDR2 SQIVND come from the germline V gene (reference sequence). The J segment lost 5 bases and the V segment lost 6 bases, leaving 1 base of the junction unmatched. The CDR3 spans 13 residues. The CDR3 sequence is CASRGQGNEKLFF. The CDR3 DNA follows: TGTGCCAGTAGGGGACAGGGCAATGAAAAACTGTTTTTT.

The chain recombines TRBV4-2 with TRBJ2-1; possibly TRBD2 for D (6 bases). CDR3 size: 16 residues. V was cut by 4 bases and J by 5 bases, with 18 bases left in between. Germline V gives CDR1 LGHNA, CDR2 YNFKEQ. CDR3 sequence reads: CASSRAGTSNNNEQFF. CDR3 DNA sequence: TGTGCCAGCAGCCGAGCCGGGACTTCCAATAACAATGAGCAGTTCTTC.

The V and J genes are TRBV5-1 and TRBJ2-3; 8 bases are a match to TRBD1. Germline CDR1 SGHRS, CDR2 YFSETQ. J was trimmed by 2 bases and V by 2 bases; bases with no gene match: 4. The CDR3 totals 15 residues. CDR3 bases: TGCGCCAGCAGCTTAGGGGACAGGAACACAGATACGCAGTATTTT. Protein sequence: CASSLGDRNTDTQYF.

This chain uses TRBV10-2 with TRBJ1-1; no reliable D call. The CDR3 is 13 amino acids. The V end was cut by 7 bases, the J end by 3 bases, with 12 bases between. Per germline, CDR1 WSHSY and CDR2 SAAADI. The CDR3 reads CASTLTSDTEAFF. The CDR3 DNA reads TGCGCCAGCACCCTAACTAGCGACACTGAAGCTTTCTTT.

V is TRBV27 and J is TRBJ1-2; TRBD1 matches at 8 bases. Germline V gene lookup returns CDR1 MNHEY and CDR2 SMNVEV (reference sequence). After removal of 6 bases from V and 4 bases from J, the junction contained 1 base not matched to a gene. The CDR3 totals 12 residues. CDR3 bases: TGTGCCAGCAGAGGACAGGGCTATGGCTACACCTTC. Amino acid sequence: CASRGQGYGYTF.

This clone was seen only a few times. Other DNA sequences from this sample encode an identical CDR3 as well. The chain joins TRBV28 to TRBJ1-2, with D perhaps matching TRBD1 (6 bases). The CDR3 covers 13 residues. Germline V gives CDR1 MDHEN, CDR2 SYDVKM. V lost 6 bases and J 5 bases, leaving 13 bases between the germline ends. DNA of the CDR3: TGTGCCAGCAGCGAAGCAAGGGGGTATGGCTACACCTTC. It codes for CASSEARGYGYTF.

Points on this clone: This same CDR3 is encoded by further DNA sequences in the sample. The chain is built from TRBV15 and TRBJ1-3; D not resolved. The length of the CDR3 is 15 residues. Germline V gene lookup returns CDR1 LNHNV and CDR2 YYDKDF (reference sequence). Trimming pared 0 bases from V and 4 bases from J, leaving 10 bases between. The CDR3 DNA follows: TGTGCCACCAGCAGAGAGGGCAGGCCGGGAAACACCATATATTTT. Its translation is CATSREGRPGNTIYF.

The chain uses TRBV30 and TRBJ1-1; unclear D gene. Germline assignment: CDR1 GTSNPN and CDR2 SVGIG (reference sequence). The CDR3 extends over 13 amino acids. The V and J ends lost 0 bases and 4 bases respectively, with 9 bases between them. CDR3 region: CAWSVLASTEAFF. CDR3 nucleotide sequence: TGTGCCTGGAGTGTACTAGCGAGCACTGAAGCTTTCTTT.

V is TRBV9 and J is TRBJ1-1, with D maybe TRBD1 (6 bases). The CDR3 consists of 12 residues. Germline CDR1 is SGDLS and CDR2 is YYNGEE. Trimming took 3 bases from V and 10 from J, leaving 13 bases between them. The CDR3 DNA is TGTGCCAGCAGCGCCGGGACACAGAGAGCTTTCTTT. Translation gives CASSAGTQRAFF.

This chain joins TRBV7-6 and TRBJ2-3; TRBD2 matches 9 bases. The ends lost 0 bases at V and 2 bases at J; junction bases unmatched: 3. Germline CDR1 reads SGHVS; CDR2 reads FNYEAQ. The CDR3 spans 16 residues. CDR3 residues: CASSLALAGTTDTQYF. DNA of the CDR3: TGTGCCAGCAGCTTAGCCCTAGCGGGGACCACAGATACGCAGTATTTT.